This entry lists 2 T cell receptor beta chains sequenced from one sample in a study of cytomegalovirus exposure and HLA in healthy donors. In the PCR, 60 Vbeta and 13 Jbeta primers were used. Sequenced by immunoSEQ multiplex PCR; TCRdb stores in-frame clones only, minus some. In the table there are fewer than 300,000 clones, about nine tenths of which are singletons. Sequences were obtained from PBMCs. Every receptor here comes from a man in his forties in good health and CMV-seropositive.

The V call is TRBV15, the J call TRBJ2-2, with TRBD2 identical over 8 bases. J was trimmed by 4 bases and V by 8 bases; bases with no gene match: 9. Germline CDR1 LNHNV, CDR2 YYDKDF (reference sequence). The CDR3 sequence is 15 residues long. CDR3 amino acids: CATFTTGGGTGELFF. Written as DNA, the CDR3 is TGTGCCACCTTCACTACGGGGGGGGGCACCGGGGAGCTGTTTTTT.

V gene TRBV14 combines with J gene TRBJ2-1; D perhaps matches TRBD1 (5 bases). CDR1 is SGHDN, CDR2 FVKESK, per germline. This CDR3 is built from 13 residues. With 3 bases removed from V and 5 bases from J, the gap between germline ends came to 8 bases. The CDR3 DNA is TGTGCCAGCAGCCAGGGGCTGAACAATGAGCAGTTCTTC. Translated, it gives CASSQGLNNEQFF.